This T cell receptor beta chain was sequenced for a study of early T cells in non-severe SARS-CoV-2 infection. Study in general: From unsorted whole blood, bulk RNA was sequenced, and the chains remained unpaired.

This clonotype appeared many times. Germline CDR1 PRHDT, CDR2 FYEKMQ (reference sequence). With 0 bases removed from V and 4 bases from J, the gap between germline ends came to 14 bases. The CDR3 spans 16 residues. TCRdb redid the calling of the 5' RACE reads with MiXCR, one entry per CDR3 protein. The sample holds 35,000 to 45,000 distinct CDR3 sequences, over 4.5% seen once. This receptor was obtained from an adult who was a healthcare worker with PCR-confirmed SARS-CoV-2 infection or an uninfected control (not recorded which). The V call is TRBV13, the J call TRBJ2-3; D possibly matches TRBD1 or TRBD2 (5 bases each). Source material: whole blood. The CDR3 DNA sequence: TGTGCCAGCAGCTTAGGGGTAGGGGCTAGCCCAGATACGCAGTATTTT. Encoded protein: CASSLGVGASPDTQYF.